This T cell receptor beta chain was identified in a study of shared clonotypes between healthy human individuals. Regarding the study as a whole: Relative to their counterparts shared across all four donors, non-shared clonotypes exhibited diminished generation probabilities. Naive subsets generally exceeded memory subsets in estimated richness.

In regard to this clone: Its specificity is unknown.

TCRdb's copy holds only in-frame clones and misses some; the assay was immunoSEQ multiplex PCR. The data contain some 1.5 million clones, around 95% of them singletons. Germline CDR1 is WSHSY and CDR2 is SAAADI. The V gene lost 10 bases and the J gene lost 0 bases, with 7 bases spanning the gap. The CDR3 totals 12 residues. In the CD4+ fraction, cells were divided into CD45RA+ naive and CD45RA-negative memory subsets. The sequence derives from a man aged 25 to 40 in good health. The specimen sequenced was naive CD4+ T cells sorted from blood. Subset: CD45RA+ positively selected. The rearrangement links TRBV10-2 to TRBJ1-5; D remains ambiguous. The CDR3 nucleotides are TGCGCCACGGACGTTAGCAATCAGCCCCAGCATTTT. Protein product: CATDVSNQPQHF.